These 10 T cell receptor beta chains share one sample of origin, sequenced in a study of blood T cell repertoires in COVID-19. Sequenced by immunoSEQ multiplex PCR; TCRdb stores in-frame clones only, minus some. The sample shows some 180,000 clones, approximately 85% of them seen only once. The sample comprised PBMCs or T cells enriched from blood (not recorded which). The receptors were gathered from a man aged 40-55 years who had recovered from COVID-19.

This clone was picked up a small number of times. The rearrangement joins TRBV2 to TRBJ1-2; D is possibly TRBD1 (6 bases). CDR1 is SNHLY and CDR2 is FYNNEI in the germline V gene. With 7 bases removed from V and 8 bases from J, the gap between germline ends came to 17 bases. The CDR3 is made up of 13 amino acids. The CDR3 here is CASKGETVYGYTF. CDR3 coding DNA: TGTGCCAGCAAGGGGGAGACTGTCTACGGCTACACCTTC.

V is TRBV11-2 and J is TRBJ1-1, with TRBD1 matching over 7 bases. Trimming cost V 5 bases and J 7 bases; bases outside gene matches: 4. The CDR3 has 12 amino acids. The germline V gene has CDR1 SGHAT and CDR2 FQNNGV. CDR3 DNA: TGTGCCAGCAGCCCGGGGACAGATGAAGCTTTCTTT. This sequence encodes CASSPGTDEAFF.

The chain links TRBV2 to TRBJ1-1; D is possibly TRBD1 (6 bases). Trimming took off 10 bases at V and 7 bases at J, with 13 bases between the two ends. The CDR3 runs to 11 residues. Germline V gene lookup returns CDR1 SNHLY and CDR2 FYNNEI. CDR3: CAITGRVEAFF. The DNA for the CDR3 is TGTGCCATCACAGGGAGGGTTGAAGCTTTCTTT. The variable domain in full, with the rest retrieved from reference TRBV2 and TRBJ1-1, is EPEVTQTPSHQVTQMGQEVILRCVPISNHLYFYWYRQILGQKVEFLVSFYNNEISEKSEIFDDQFSVERPDGSNFTLKIRSTKLEDSAMYFCAITGRVEAFFGQGTRLTVV.

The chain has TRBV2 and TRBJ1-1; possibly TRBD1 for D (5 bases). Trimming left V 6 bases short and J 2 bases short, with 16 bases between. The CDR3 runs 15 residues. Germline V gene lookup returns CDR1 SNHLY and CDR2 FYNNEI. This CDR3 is CASRTTAGRNTEAFF. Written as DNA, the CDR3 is TGTGCCAGCAGAACGACAGCGGGGCGCAACACTGAAGCTTTCTTT.

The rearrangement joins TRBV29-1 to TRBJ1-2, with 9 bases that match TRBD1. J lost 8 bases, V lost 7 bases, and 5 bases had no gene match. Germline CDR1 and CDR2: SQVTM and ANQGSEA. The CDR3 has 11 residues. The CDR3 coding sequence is TGCAGCGCCGGGACAGGGAACGGCTACACCTTC. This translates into CSAGTGNGYTF.

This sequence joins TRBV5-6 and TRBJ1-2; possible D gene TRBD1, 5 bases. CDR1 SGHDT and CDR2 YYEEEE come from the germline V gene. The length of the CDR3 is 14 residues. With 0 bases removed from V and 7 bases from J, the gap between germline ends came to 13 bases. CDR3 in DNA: TGTGCCAGCAGCTTGGTGGACGGGGGACGTGGCTACACCTTC. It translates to CASSLVDGGRGYTF.

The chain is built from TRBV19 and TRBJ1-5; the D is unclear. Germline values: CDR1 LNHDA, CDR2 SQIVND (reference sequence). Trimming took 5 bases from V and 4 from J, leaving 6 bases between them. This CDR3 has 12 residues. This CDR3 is CASSLLNQPQHF. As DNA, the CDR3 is TGTGCCAGTAGTCTCCTAAATCAGCCCCAGCATTTT.

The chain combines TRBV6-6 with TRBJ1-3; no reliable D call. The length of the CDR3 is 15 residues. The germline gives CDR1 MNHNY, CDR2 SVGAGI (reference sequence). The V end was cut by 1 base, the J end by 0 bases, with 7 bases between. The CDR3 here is CASSYLPSSGNTIYF. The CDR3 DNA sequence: TGTGCCAGCAGTTACTTACCCAGCTCTGGAAACACCATATATTTT.

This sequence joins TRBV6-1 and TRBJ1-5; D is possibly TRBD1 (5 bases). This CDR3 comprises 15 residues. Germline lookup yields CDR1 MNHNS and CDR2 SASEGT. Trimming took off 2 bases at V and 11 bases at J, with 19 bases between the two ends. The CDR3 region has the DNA TGTGCCAGCAGTGAACTGGGGGGGAGTAGCCAATCCCAGCATTTT. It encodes CASSELGGSSQSQHF.

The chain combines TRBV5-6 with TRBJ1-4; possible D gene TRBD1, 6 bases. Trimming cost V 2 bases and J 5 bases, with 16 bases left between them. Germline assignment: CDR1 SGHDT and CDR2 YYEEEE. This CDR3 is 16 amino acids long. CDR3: CASSFAKDSSNEKLFF. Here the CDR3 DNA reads TGTGCCAGCAGCTTTGCCAAGGACAGTTCGAATGAAAAACTGTTTTTT.